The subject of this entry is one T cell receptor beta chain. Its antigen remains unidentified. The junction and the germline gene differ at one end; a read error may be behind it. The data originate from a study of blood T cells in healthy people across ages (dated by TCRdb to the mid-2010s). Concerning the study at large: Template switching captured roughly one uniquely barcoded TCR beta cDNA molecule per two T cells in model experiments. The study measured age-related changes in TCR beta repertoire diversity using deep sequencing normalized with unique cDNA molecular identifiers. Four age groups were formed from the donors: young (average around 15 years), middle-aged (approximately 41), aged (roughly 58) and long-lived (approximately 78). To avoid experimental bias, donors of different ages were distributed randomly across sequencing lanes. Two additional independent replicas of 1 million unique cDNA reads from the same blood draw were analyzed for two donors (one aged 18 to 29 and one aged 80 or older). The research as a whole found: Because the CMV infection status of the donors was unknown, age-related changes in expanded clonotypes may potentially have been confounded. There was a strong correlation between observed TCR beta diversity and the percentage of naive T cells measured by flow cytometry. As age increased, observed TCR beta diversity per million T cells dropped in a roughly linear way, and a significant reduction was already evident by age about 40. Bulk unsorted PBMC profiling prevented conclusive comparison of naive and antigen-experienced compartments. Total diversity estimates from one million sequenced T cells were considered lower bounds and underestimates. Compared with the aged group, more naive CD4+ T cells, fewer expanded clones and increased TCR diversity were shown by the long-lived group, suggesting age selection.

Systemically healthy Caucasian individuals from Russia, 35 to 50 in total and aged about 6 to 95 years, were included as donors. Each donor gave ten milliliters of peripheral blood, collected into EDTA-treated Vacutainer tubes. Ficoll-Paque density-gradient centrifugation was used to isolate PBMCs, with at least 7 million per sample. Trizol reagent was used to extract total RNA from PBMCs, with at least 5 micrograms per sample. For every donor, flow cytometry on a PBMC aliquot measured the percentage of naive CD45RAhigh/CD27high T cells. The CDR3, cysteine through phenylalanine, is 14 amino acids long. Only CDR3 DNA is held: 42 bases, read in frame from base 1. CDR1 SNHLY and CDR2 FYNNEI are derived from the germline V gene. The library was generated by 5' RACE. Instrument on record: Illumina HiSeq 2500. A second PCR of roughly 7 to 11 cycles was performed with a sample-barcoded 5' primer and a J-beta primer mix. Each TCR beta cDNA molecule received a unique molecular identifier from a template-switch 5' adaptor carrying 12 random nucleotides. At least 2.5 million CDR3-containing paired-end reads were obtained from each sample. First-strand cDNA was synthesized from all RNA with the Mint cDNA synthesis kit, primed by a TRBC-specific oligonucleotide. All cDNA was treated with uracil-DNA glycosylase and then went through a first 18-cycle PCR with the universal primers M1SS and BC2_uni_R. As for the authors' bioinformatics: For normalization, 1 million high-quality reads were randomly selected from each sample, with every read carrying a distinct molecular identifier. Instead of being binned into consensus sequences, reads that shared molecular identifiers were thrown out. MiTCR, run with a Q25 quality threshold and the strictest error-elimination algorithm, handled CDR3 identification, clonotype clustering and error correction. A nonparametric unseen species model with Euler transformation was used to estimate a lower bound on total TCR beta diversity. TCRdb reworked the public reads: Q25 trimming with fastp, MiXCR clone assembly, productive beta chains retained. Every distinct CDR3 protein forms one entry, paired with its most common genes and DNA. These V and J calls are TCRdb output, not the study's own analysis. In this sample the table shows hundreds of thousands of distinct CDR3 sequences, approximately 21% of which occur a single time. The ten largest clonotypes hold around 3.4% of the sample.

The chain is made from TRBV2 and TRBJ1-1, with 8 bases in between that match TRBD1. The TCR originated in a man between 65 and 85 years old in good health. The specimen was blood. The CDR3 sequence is CTSSKWTGSTEAFF. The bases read TGTACCAGCAGCAAATGGACAGGGTCCACTGAAGCTTTCTTT.